This T cell receptor beta chain was observed in a study of T cell responses to AZD1222 COVID-19 vaccine. V was pared by 4 bases and J by 6 bases, with 5 bases of the junction left unmatched. Germline lookup yields CDR1 MGHRA and CDR2 YSYEKL. This CDR3 comprises 15 residues. Comment on this clone: Antigen specificity is unknown.

Some clones are missing from TCRdb's copy, which holds only in-frame ones; the method was immunoSEQ multiplex PCR. This table holds around 120,000 clones, about 90% found once. Study-level points and caveats: Only six or seven AZD1222 recipients tested seropositive at baseline. Donors skewed white British and female; clonal diversity was possibly underestimated. Dominant at 160-218 and 743-854, vaccine-associated CD4 TCRs also spanned spike.

The chain carries TRBV4-1 and TRBJ2-1, with 11 nucleotides matching TRBD2. The receptor was derived from an adult in good health. This specimen consisted of peripheral blood, obtained on day 0 of AZD1222 vaccination. CDR3 residues: CASSLRLAGLNEQFF. The CDR3 bases are TGCGCCAGCAGCCTCCGACTAGCGGGACTCAATGAGCAGTTCTTC.